This paragraph covers one T cell receptor (beta chain) sequence. V was shortened by 0 bases and J by 4 bases, with 7 bases between the two germline ends. This CDR3 comprises 13 residues. Germline V gene sequence: CDR1 SGHNT, CDR2 YYREEE (reference sequence). This entry belongs to a study of shared clonotypes between healthy human individuals. TCRdb's table, derived via immunoSEQ multiplex PCR, lists solely in-frame clones and lacks some. This table has roughly 2.4 million clones, around 95% appearing once. The chain couples TRBV5-4 to TRBJ2-5; no clear D gene. Material for sequencing was naive CD4+ T cells sorted from blood. As for subset: CD45RA+ positively selected. The source is a man between 18 and 35 years old in good health. CDR3 amino acids: CASSLDVGETQYF. The CDR3 nucleotides are TGTGCCAGCAGCTTGGACGTGGGAGAGACCCAGTACTTC.